Listed here are 16 T cell receptor beta chains from one sample, sequenced in a study of T cell responses to AZD1222 COVID-19 vaccine. Here immunoSEQ multiplex PCR was the method, and the copy in TCRdb shows in-frame clones only, minus some. This sample carries about 94,000 clones, less than 85% of them seen once, and the ten largest clones take 4.5%. Material: peripheral blood, obtained 28 days after the second AZD1222 dose. These receptors all come from an adult who received the AZD1222 COVID-19 vaccine.

The rearrangement links TRBV4-1 to TRBJ1-1; weak D call: TRBD1 (6 bases). Trimming shortened V by 4 bases and J by 0 bases, and 15 bases separated the two germline ends. Looked up from germline, CDR1 is MGHRA and CDR2 is YSYEKL. The CDR3 covers 16 residues. The DNA of the CDR3 is TGCGCCAGCAGCCGAAGTAACAGGGCTTTGAACACTGAAGCTTTCTTT. The encoded protein is CASSRSNRALNTEAFF.

This clone was detected once. The same CDR3 also results from other DNA sequences found in this sample. V usage is TRBV7-2 and J usage is TRBJ2-1; perhaps D is TRBD1 or TRBD2 (5 bases each). V gave up 1 base and J gave up 2 bases, with 9 bases separating them. Looked up from germline, CDR1 is SGHTA and CDR2 is FQGNSA. CDR3 length: 15 residues. CDR3 nucleotides: TGTGCCAGCAGCTTAGGGGTGGGGGCCTACAATGAGCAGTTCTTC. Its protein product is CASSLGVGAYNEQFF. Using reference TRBV7-2 and TRBJ2-1 for the parts outside the CDR3, the full variable domain is GAGVSQSPSNKVTEKGKDVELRCDPISGHTALYWYRQSLGQGLEFLIYFQGNSAPDKSGLPSDRFSAERTGGSVSTLTIQRTQQEDSAVYLCASSLGVGAYNEQFFGPGTRLTVL.

V and J are TRBV28 and TRBJ1-1, with D unclear. The CDR3 is 12 amino acids. The V and J ends lost 2 bases and 6 bases respectively, with 7 bases between them. Looked up from germline, CDR1 is MDHEN and CDR2 is SYDVKM. This chain's CDR3 is CASSLEVAEAFF. In nucleotides, the CDR3 is TGTGCCAGCAGTTTAGAGGTCGCTGAAGCTTTCTTT. The whole variable domain, remainder taken from reference TRBV28 and TRBJ1-1, is DVKVTQSSRYLVKRTGEKVFLECVQDMDHENMFWYRQDPGLGLRLIYFSYDVKMKEKGDIPEGYSVSREKKERFSLILESASTNQTSMYLCASSLEVAEAFFGQGTRLTVV.

V usage is TRBV7-6 and J usage is TRBJ1-4; 7 positions agree with TRBD1. The junction had 10 bases not matched to a gene; V was cut back by 5 bases and J by 7 bases. Germline V gives CDR1 SGHVS, CDR2 FNYEAQ. The CDR3 loop spans 15 amino acids. The CDR3 sequence: CASSPNRGSGEKLFF. For the CDR3, the DNA is TGTGCCAGCAGCCCCAACAGGGGTTCGGGTGAAAAACTGTTTTTT.

The chain links TRBV7-2 to TRBJ2-3, with D unclear. Trimming pared 2 bases from V and 1 base from J, leaving 7 bases between. CDR3 length: 14 amino acids. Germline V gene sequence: CDR1 SGHTA, CDR2 FQGNSA. The CDR3 coding sequence is TGTGCCAGCAGCTTACAGTCGGGCACAGATACGCAGTATTTT. This translates into CASSLQSGTDTQYF.

J is TRBJ2-7 and V is TRBV7-3; 7 nucleotides agree with TRBD2. Trimming removed 5 bases from V and 1 base from J; junction bases left unmatched: 8. The CDR3 extends over 15 amino acids. CDR1 and CDR2 from the germline V gene are SGHTA and FQGTGA. CDR3 DNA: TGTGCCAGCAGCGTCCGGGGCGGGGGATCCTACGAGCAGTACTTC. It encodes CASSVRGGGSYEQYF. Full variable domain (rest looked up from reference TRBV7-3 and TRBJ2-7): GAGVSQTPSNKVTEKGKYVELRCDPISGHTALYWYRQSLGQGPEFLIYFQGTGAADDSGLPNDRFFAVRPEGSVSTLKIQRTERGDSAVYLCASSVRGGGSYEQYFGPGTRLTVT.

Here the CDR3 reads CASSRGPEGVEQYF. The CDR3 coding sequence is TGTGCCAGTAGTCGCGGGCCAGAAGGGGTCGAGCAGTACTTC. The V gene is TRBV19, the J gene TRBJ2-7; D may match TRBD1 or TRBD2 (5 bases each). The V end lost 5 bases, the J end lost 6 bases, and 17 bases lay between the germline ends. CDR1 and CDR2 from the germline V gene are LNHDA and SQIVND (reference sequence). The CDR3 runs 14 residues.

This clone was detected once. This chain uses TRBV19 with TRBJ2-7, with a weak D call TRBD2 (5 bases). The V and J ends lost 5 bases and 5 bases respectively, with 19 bases between them. Per the germline V gene, CDR1 is LNHDA and CDR2 is SQIVND (reference sequence). This CDR3 spans 15 amino acids. CDR3 DNA sequence: TGTGCCAGTAGTCTTACTAGTCGGGTCTTAGACGAGCAGTACTTC. Encoded protein: CASSLTSRVLDEQYF.

The chain joins TRBV5-1 to TRBJ1-5; TRBD1 agrees at 11 bases. Germline CDR1 is SGHRS and CDR2 is YFSETQ. Losses at the gene ends were 4 bases for V and 1 base for J; bases not matched to a gene: 4. The CDR3 runs 16 residues. The CDR3 DNA reads as TGCGCCAGCAGCGCCGGGACAGGGGGAAGCAATCAGCCCCAGCATTTT. This translates into CASSAGTGGSNQPQHF.

This sequence joins TRBV18 and TRBJ1-3, with D possibly matching TRBD1 (6 bases). Germline loops: CDR1 KGHSH, CDR2 LQKENI. The V gene lost 3 bases and the J gene lost 0 bases, with 12 bases spanning the gap. The CDR3 runs to 16 residues. The CDR3 nucleotides read TGTGCCAGCTCACCCCAACAGGGTTTCTCTGGAAACACCATATATTTT. It is translated as CASSPQQGFSGNTIYF.

This clone was detected a few times. This rearrangement joins TRBV12-5 to TRBJ2-4; 8 nucleotides line up with TRBD1. V lost 4 bases and J lost 8; bases outside the gene matches: 7. Germline CDR1 and CDR2: LGHNT and FRNRAP. The CDR3 has 14 residues. CDR3 nucleotides: TGTGCTAGTGGTTGGGAGACAGGGGTAGACATTCAGTACTTC. Amino acids: CASGWETGVDIQYF.

This clone has only a few counts. This chain joins TRBV10-3 and TRBJ1-6; a weak D match, TRBD1 (5 bases). Trimming shortened V by 6 bases and J by 3 bases, and 15 bases separated the two germline ends. CDR3 size: 16 residues. Germline V gene data show CDR1 as ENHRY and CDR2 as SYGVKD. The chain's CDR3 is CAIRRDPVLYNSPLHF. The CDR3 coding sequence is TGTGCCATCAGAAGGGACCCCGTCCTCTATAATTCACCCCTCCACTTT.

The V call is TRBV19, the J call TRBJ1-3; maybe TRBD1 (5 bases). Germline V CDR1 and CDR2: LNHDA, SQIVND (reference sequence). Trimming removed 6 bases at V and 2 bases at J, with 11 bases between. The CDR3 runs to 14 residues. The CDR3 region is CASRSQVAGNTIYF. The CDR3 bases are TGTGCCAGTAGGTCACAGGTCGCTGGAAACACCATATATTTT.

This sequence joins TRBV2 and TRBJ1-1; D possibly corresponds to TRBD1 (5 bases). The germline V gene has CDR1 SNHLY and CDR2 FYNNEI. This CDR3 contains 13 residues. Deletions cut 8 bases from V and 1 base from J, with 11 bases between. CDR3 protein: CASRGARNTEAFF. The CDR3 coding sequence is TGTGCCAGCCGTGGGGCTCGGAACACTGAAGCTTTCTTT.

This clone was seen a few times. The genes are TRBV19 and TRBJ1-1; D possibly corresponds to TRBD1 (5 bases). The CDR3 contains 15 residues. Germline CDR1 LNHDA, CDR2 SQIVND (reference sequence). V lost 3 bases and J lost 5, with 16 bases in between. CDR3 in DNA: TGTGCCAGTAGTATTAGGGTGACAGTCGTGACTGAAGCTTTCTTT. Translated, it gives CASSIRVTVVTEAFF. Using reference TRBV19 and TRBJ1-1 for the parts outside the CDR3, the full variable domain is DGGITQSPKYLFRKEGQNVTLSCEQNLNHDAMYWYRQDPGQGLRLIYYSQIVNDFQKGDIAEGYSVSREKKESFPLTVTSAQKNPTAFYLCASSIRVTVVTEAFFGQGTRLTVV.

This chain uses TRBV10-3 with TRBJ1-1, with TRBD1 as a possible D gene (5 bases). CDR3 length equals 15 residues. V lost 4 bases to trimming and J lost 4 bases, with 16 bases between them. The germline CDR1 and CDR2 sequences are ENHRY and SYGVKD. The CDR3 bases are TGTGCCATCAGTGCCGTCTTGGGGGGATCCACTGAAGCTTTCTTT. Encoded protein: CAISAVLGGSTEAFF.